This entry lists 19 T cell receptor beta chains sequenced from one sample in a study of TIL therapy for anti-PD-1-resistant metastatic lung cancer. The immunoSEQ assay was v3. Clones were read by immunoSEQ multiplex PCR, and TCRdb kept only the in-frame ones, dropping some. The table records 52,000 or so clones, approximately 80% of them present only once. Noted time point: pre-treatment sample, taken before nivolumab and TIL therapy. This specimen was blood, taken at baseline. The receptors here all came from a person aged 25 to 80 with non-small cell lung cancer.

J is TRBJ2-5 and V is TRBV4-3; 9 bases agree with TRBD2. With V trimmed by 5 bases and J by 5 bases, 3 bases remained unmatched. The CDR3 extends over 13 amino acids. The V gene's germline CDR1 is LGHNA and CDR2 YSLEER. The CDR3 loop is CASSRTSGETQYF. The DNA for the CDR3 is TGCGCCAGCAGCAGAACTAGCGGGGAGACCCAGTACTTC.

This chain connects TRBV5-1 to TRBJ2-5; possible D gene TRBD1, 6 bases. Germline CDR1 and CDR2: SGHRS and YFSETQ. Trimming stripped 6 bases from V and 1 base from J, with 13 bases between. The CDR3 length is 14 residues. CDR3 bases: TGCGCCAGCAAAGGGGGTCAGACCCAAGAGACCCAGTACTTC. Its protein product is CASKGGQTQETQYF.

J is TRBJ2-2 and V is TRBV7-6; TRBD2 might be the D (5 bases). Between the trimmed V and J ends, which lost 0 bases and 5 bases, there was a span of 10 bases. The germline V gene has CDR1 SGHVS and CDR2 FNYEAQ. This CDR3 region has 15 residues. CDR3 nucleotide sequence: TGTGCCAGCAGCTTAGCCGGGGAGATGACCGGGGAGCTGTTTTTT. Residues: CASSLAGEMTGELFF.

This chain joins TRBV5-6 and TRBJ1-4; 9 positions match TRBD1. CDR1 and CDR2 from the germline V gene are SGHDT and YYEEEE. The CDR3 is made up of 18 amino acids. Trimming cost V 3 bases and J 0 bases; bases outside gene matches: 9. The chain's CDR3 is CASSYGTGIVATNEKLFF. DNA of the CDR3: TGTGCCAGCAGCTATGGGACAGGGATAGTGGCAACTAATGAAAAACTGTTTTTT.

CDR3 protein: CASSQYWTGETGELFF. In nucleotides, the CDR3 is TGTGCCAGCAGCCAGTATTGGACAGGGGAAACCGGGGAGCTGTTTTTT. V gene TRBV4-2 combines with J gene TRBJ2-2; the match to TRBD1 covers 9 bases. Losses at the gene ends were 3 bases for V and 5 bases for J; bases not matched to a gene: 7. The length of the CDR3 is 16 residues. CDR1 and CDR2 from the germline V gene are LGHNA and YNFKEQ.

This chain joins TRBV5-4 and TRBJ1-1; the match to TRBD1 covers 9 bases. The CDR3 spans 16 residues. The V and J ends lost 0 bases and 5 bases, in that order; junction bases with no gene match: 8. CDR1 and CDR2 from the germline V gene are SGHNT and YYREEE (reference sequence). CDR3 bases: TGTGCCAGCAGCTTGGAAGCAACAGGGGGCGCGACTGAAGCTTTCTTT. Translation: CASSLEATGGATEAFF. The full variable domain, rest sourced from reference TRBV5-4 and TRBJ1-1, is ETGVTQSPTHLIKTRGQQVTLRCSSQSGHNTVSWYQQALGQGPQFIFQYYREEENGRGNFPPRFSGLQFPNYSSELNVNALELDDSALYLCASSLEATGGATEAFFGQGTRLTVV.

The CDR3 DNA sequence: TGTGCCAGCAGCCCAATGGGTTCTGGCGGAGATGAGCAGTACTTC. Translating gives CASSPMGSGGDEQYF. The V call is TRBV7-9, the J call TRBJ2-7; D gene ambiguous. CDR1 and CDR2 (germline): SEHNR, FQNEAQ (reference sequence). The CDR3 has 15 amino acids. The ends were cut back, 5 bases at V and 7 bases at J, with 21 bases in the middle.

The V gene is TRBV9, the J gene TRBJ1-5; D gene ambiguous. There are 14 residues in the CDR3. CDR1 and CDR2 from the germline V gene are SGDLS and YYNGEE. Trimming took off 3 bases at V and 5 bases at J, with 12 bases between the two ends. The CDR3 loop is CASSAASGDQPQHF. Here the CDR3 DNA reads TGTGCCAGCAGCGCAGCCTCGGGAGATCAGCCCCAGCATTTT. The full variable domain, in which reference TRBV9 and TRBJ1-5 provide the parts outside the CDR3, is DSGVTQTPKHLITATGQRVTLRCSPRSGDLSVYWYQQSLDQGLQFLIQYYNGEERAKGNILERFSAQQFPDLHSELNLSSLELGDSALYFCASSAASGDQPQHFGDGTRLSIL.

The V and J genes are TRBV5-1 and TRBJ1-4, with D possibly matching TRBD1 (5 bases). Germline-derived CDR1 and CDR2 are SGHRS and YFSETQ. CDR3 size: 15 residues. V lost 1 base and J lost 2, with 9 bases in between. The CDR3 DNA sequence: TGCGCCAGCAGCTTGCTAGGGGCGACTAATGAAAAACTGTTTTTT. It is translated as CASSLLGATNEKLFF.

The rearrangement joins TRBV11-2 to TRBJ2-7; 9 positions agree with TRBD2. Trimming cost V 5 bases and J 6 bases; bases outside gene matches: 17. Germline V gives CDR1 SGHAT, CDR2 FQNNGV. The CDR3 totals 17 residues. CDR3 loop: CASSLGQGGRASGEQYF. CDR3 bases: TGTGCCAGCAGCCTGGGGCAGGGCGGGAGGGCCTCAGGCGAGCAGTACTTC.

As for this clone: Mismatch with germline at one junction end may stem from a read error. V and J are TRBV27 and TRBJ2-7; perhaps TRBD1 as D (5 bases). The CDR3 spans 16 residues. Germline loops: CDR1 MNHEY, CDR2 SMNVEV (reference sequence). The CDR3 sequence is CASTPLFGQGSFEQYF. For the CDR3, the DNA is TGTGCCAGCACCCCCTTGTTTGGGCAGGGTTCCTTCGAGCAGTACTTC.

This chain links TRBV19 with TRBJ2-2; D assignment may be TRBD1 or TRBD2 (6 bases each). This CDR3 region has 16 residues. Germline CDR1 reads LNHDA; CDR2 reads SQIVND (reference sequence). With 1 base removed from V and 7 bases from J, the gap between germline ends came to 16 bases. CDR3 region: CASSIVGGGVVGELFF. In DNA, the CDR3 is TGTGCCAGTAGTATAGTTGGAGGGGGTGTTGTCGGGGAGCTGTTTTTT.

The chain couples TRBV20-1 to TRBJ2-5; 8 bases are shared with TRBD1. J was trimmed by 0 bases and V by 3 bases; bases with no gene match: 6. Germline assignment: CDR1 DFQATT and CDR2 SNEGSKA (reference sequence). The CDR3 totals 15 residues. The CDR3 coding sequence is TGCAGTGCTAGTATGGAGGGACAGGACCAAGAGACCCAGTACTTC. Translation: CSASMEGQDQETQYF.

V is TRBV29-1 and J is TRBJ2-7, with 7 bases that match TRBD1. This CDR3 spans 13 amino acids. Germline V gene data show CDR1 as SQVTM and CDR2 as ANQGSEA. The J segment lost 2 bases and the V segment lost 4 bases, leaving 5 bases of the junction unmatched. The CDR3 coding sequence is TGCAGCGTTGGACAGGGTTGGGCCTACGAGCAGTACTTC. As protein: CSVGQGWAYEQYF.

V gene TRBV2 combines with J gene TRBJ1-1, with 7 nucleotides matching TRBD1. Germline values: CDR1 SNHLY, CDR2 FYNNEI. J lost 7 bases, V lost 5 bases, and 10 bases had no gene match. The CDR3 covers 14 residues. The CDR3 region has the DNA TGTGCCAGCAGTTCCTCCAGACAGGGCAGTGAAGCTTTCTTT. This gives the protein CASSSSRQGSEAFF.

The rearrangement links TRBV6-2 or TRBV6-3 to TRBJ2-3; 7 bases match TRBD1. V shed 2 bases, J shed 0 bases, and the junction held 5 bases outside the gene matches. The V gene's germline CDR1 is MNHEY and CDR2 SVGEGT. The CDR3 covers 16 residues. The CDR3 loop is CASSYDRTGSTDTQYF. The CDR3 DNA reads TGTGCCAGCAGTTACGATCGGACAGGTAGCACAGATACGCAGTATTTT.

The V call is TRBV6-5, the J call TRBJ1-1, with TRBD1 matching 7 bases. The CDR3 sequence is 15 residues long. CDR1 and CDR2 (germline): MNHEY, SVGAGI. Germline trimming cut 0 bases from V and 1 base from J; bases unmatched to any gene: 2. CDR3 loop: CASSYSRDRNTEAFF. In nucleotides, the CDR3 is TGTGCCAGCAGTTACTCCCGGGACAGGAACACTGAAGCTTTCTTT.

The chain recombines TRBV30 with TRBJ2-1, with TRBD2 identical over 12 bases. J lost 6 bases, V lost 3 bases, and 6 bases had no gene match. From germline, CDR1 is GTSNPN and CDR2 SVGIG (reference sequence). The length of the CDR3 is 15 residues. The CDR3 DNA reads as TGTGCCTGGAGACGGCTAGCGGGGGGGCCCAATGAGCAGTTCTTC. This encodes CAWRRLAGGPNEQFF.

V is TRBV19 and J is TRBJ2-1; 14 bases fit TRBD2. The CDR3 totals 16 residues. Germline CDR1 LNHDA, CDR2 SQIVND (reference sequence). With V trimmed by 3 bases and J by 4 bases, 2 bases remained unmatched. The CDR3 region is CASSIRTSGRYNEQFF. CDR3 bases: TGTGCCAGTAGTATTCGGACTAGCGGGAGGTACAATGAGCAGTTCTTC.